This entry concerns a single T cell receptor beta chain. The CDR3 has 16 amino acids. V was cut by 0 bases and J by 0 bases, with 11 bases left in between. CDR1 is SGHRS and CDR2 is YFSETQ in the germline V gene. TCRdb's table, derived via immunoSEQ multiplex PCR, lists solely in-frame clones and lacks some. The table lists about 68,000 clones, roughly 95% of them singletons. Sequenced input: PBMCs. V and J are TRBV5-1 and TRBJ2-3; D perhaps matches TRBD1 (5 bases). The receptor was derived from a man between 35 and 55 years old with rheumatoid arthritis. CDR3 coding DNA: TGCGCCAGCAGCTTGGAGACAGCAACTAGCACAGATACGCAGTATTTT. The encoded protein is CASSLETATSTDTQYF.